Following are 5 T cell receptor beta chains from one sample sequenced in a study of T cells after yellow fever vaccination. MiXCR, applied by TCRdb to the 5' RACE reads, yields one record per CDR3 protein. The data contain 300,000 to 400,000 distinct CDR3 sequences, 6.2% of them singletons. The sequencing here drew on PBMCs, taken 5 days after the yellow fever booster vaccination. These receptors were taken from a man between 25 and 39 years old who received the YFV17D yellow fever vaccine.

This clonotype was seen only a few times. The rearrangement joins TRBV28 to TRBJ1-5, with D maybe TRBD1 (5 bases). This CDR3 region has 14 residues. CDR1 is MDHEN, CDR2 SYDVKM, per germline. Trimming took 9 bases from V and 5 from J, leaving 17 bases between them. Written as DNA, the CDR3 is TGTGCCAGTATTTGGGGGACGGGGGATCAGCCCCAGCATTTT. Translating it yields CASIWGTGDQPQHF.

The sample holds many counts of this clonotype. The V call is TRBV7-9, the J call TRBJ2-5, with 8 bases matching TRBD2. From germline, CDR1 is SEHNR and CDR2 FQNEAQ (reference sequence). This CDR3 has 17 amino acids. The V gene end was trimmed by 5 bases and the J gene end by 5 bases; junction bases not matched to a gene: 16. The CDR3 DNA is TGTGCCAGCAGCCCTGAGGAGGCCAGCGGGAGTTCTGAGACCCAGTACTTC. Its translation is CASSPEEASGSSETQYF.

This clonotype has just a few counts. The genes are TRBV5-4 and TRBJ2-1; a possible D gene is TRBD2 (6 bases). Trimming cost V 5 bases and J 2 bases, with 14 bases left between them. This CDR3 comprises 15 residues. Germline V CDR1 and CDR2: SGHNT, YYREEE (reference sequence). The CDR3 loop reads CASRPRDFTYNEQFF. The CDR3 bases are TGTGCCAGCAGGCCCCGGGACTTCACCTACAATGAGCAGTTCTTC.

The CDR3 sequence: CASSPPAGVSGNTIYF. Written as DNA, the CDR3 is TGTGCCAGCAGCCCCCCGGCAGGCGTATCTGGAAACACCATATATTTT. The rearrangement links TRBV6-1 to TRBJ1-3; D remains ambiguous. V lost 6 bases and J 1 base, leaving 16 bases between the germline ends. Per germline, CDR1 MNHNS and CDR2 SASEGT. There are 16 residues in the CDR3.

The table lists this clonotype with a few counts. V is TRBV4-2 and J is TRBJ2-7, with 10 positions matching TRBD1. V shed 2 bases and J 3 bases; nucleotides not matched to a gene: 7. The CDR3 is 16 residues long. From germline, CDR1 is LGHNA and CDR2 YNFKEQ. DNA for the CDR3: TGTGCCAGCAGCCAACGGGGGACAGGGGCAAACTACGAGCAGTACTTC. This sequence encodes CASSQRGTGANYEQYF.